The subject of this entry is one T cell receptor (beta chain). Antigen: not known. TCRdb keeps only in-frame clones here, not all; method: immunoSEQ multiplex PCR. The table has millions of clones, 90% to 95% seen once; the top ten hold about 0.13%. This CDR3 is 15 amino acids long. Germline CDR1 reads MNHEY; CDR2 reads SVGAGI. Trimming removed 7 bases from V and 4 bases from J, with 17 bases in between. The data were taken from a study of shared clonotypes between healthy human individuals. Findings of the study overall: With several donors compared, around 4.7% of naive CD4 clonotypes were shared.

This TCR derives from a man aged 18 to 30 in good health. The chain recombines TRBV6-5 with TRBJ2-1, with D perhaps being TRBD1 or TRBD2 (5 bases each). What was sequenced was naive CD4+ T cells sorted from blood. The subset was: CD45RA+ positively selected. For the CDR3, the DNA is TGTGCCAGCAAACGGGGCGGCGGAGGTTACAATGAGCAGTTCTTC. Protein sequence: CASKRGGGGYNEQFF.